The rows below give T cell receptor beta chains drawn from one sample of a study of T cells after posttransplantation cyclophosphamide. TCRdb's table, derived via immunoSEQ multiplex PCR, lists solely in-frame clones and lacks some. This table has fewer than 60,000 clones, 94% appearing once. Material: PBMCs. The receptor set was obtained from a woman aged 25-40 years in good health and a related stem cell transplant donor. Each CDR3 is given with its conserved first and last residue. D genes are given only for firm matches. Clone size is given for some rows only: seen once, a few or many times, or a class if the clone is expanded.

D gene,clone size,V gene,J gene,CDR3 DNA,CDR3 protein
NA,once,TRBV6-1,TRBJ2-2,TGTGCCAGCGGTTGGACAGTGAACACCGGGGAGCTGTTTTTT,CASGWTVNTGELFF
TRBD1,once,TRBV2,TRBJ1-2,TGTGCCAGCAGTTTACAGGGGTTAGGTAACTATGGCTACACCTTC,CASSLQGLGNYGYTF
TRBD2,NA,TRBV28,TRBJ2-5,TGTGCCAGCAGTTTGACAAATAGCGGGGGCCTTCAAGAGACCCAGTACTTC,CASSLTNSGGLQETQYF
NA,NA,TRBV19,TRBJ2-5,TGTGCCAGTAGTATACCCGCAGGGGGCGGGGGCGAGACCCAGTACTTC,CASSIPAGGGGETQYF
TRBD1,NA,TRBV28,TRBJ1-2,TGTGCCAGCAGTTTATCAGGGACAGGGGGCTATGGCTACACCTTC,CASSLSGTGGYGYTF
NA,NA,TRBV28,TRBJ1-2,TGTGCCAGCAGTTTCGGGGGGGCAGATGACTACACCTTC,CASSFGGADDYTF
NA,NA,TRBV6-9,TRBJ2-1,TGTGCCAGCAGTTCGACGGGTTCTGGAGGGGACAGCTCCTACAATGAGCAGTTCTTC,CASSSTGSGGDSSYNEQFF
NA,NA,TRBV6-1,TRBJ1-2,TGTGCCAGCACCCGTCCCCGGACAACCGGGCATGGCTACACCTTC,CASTRPRTTGHGYTF
NA,NA,TRBV7-2,TRBJ2-2,TGTGCCAGCAGCCAGACTCGGGGAACCGGGGAGCTGTTTTTT,CASSQTRGTGELFF
TRBD1,NA,TRBV29-1,TRBJ1-1,TGCAGCGTCGCAAGACAGGGGCCGGAGACTGAAGCTTTCTTT,CSVARQGPETEAFF
NA,NA,TRBV7-9,TRBJ2-1,TGTGCCAGCAGAGCCCAGGATTCCTACAATGAGCAGTTCTTC,CASRAQDSYNEQFF
NA,NA,TRBV2,TRBJ1-5,TGTGCCAGCAGGGGGCAGGGCGCGGCTCAGCCCCAGCATTTT,CASRGQGAAQPQHF
TRBD1,NA,TRBV29-1,TRBJ2-3,TGCAGCGCCCGACATGGACAGGGAAAGCCCCTCACAGATACGCAGTATTTT,CSARHGQGKPLTDTQYF
TRBD1,NA,TRBV7-2,TRBJ2-7,TGTGCCAGCAGCTTGGACAGGCCCCACGAGCAGTACTTC,CASSLDRPHEQYF
NA,NA,TRBV5-4,TRBJ1-1,TGTGCCAGCAGCTTAGGGGGTGGGATCCCTGAAGCTTTCTTT,CASSLGGGIPEAFF
NA,NA,TRBV5-6,TRBJ1-5,TGTGCCAGCAGCTTAAGCAGGGGATATCAGCCCCAGCATTTT,CASSLSRGYQPQHF
NA,once,TRBV10-1,TRBJ1-1,TGCGCCAGGTTCACAAGGAACACTGAAGCTTTCTTT,CARFTRNTEAFF
NA,NA,TRBV7-2,TRBJ2-5,TGTGCCAGCAGGCGGAGGGGGGGGTCGGAGACCCAGTACTTC,CASRRRGGSETQYF
NA,NA,TRBV2,TRBJ2-1,TGTGCCAGCAGTTCTCCAAACGGCGGGGCCCATTCGGTCTACAATGAGCAGTTCTTC,CASSSPNGGAHSVYNEQFF
NA,NA,TRBV11-2,TRBJ1-4,TGTGCCAGCAGCCCGTCAGGTAGAGCTAATGAAAAACTGTTTTTT,CASSPSGRANEKLFF
NA,once,TRBV5-1,TRBJ2-2,TGCGCCAGCAGCTTGGCAGGGTACACCGGGGAGCTGTTTTTT,CASSLAGYTGELFF
NA,NA,TRBV5-6,TRBJ1-2,TGTGCCAGCAGCTTGGTCGGGTATGGCTACACCTTC,CASSLVGYGYTF
TRBD2,NA,TRBV14,TRBJ2-1,TGTGCCAGCAGCGCGCGGACTAGCGGGAGCTCCTACAATGAGCAGTTCTTC,CASSARTSGSSYNEQFF
TRBD1,NA,TRBV5-1,TRBJ1-1,TGCGCCAGCAGCGTGACAGGGGAACTTACAAACACTGAAGCTTTCTTT,CASSVTGELTNTEAFF
TRBD1,NA,TRBV4-3,TRBJ2-2,TGCGCCAGCAGCCTCGGGACAGCGAACACCGGGGAGCTGTTTTTT,CASSLGTANTGELFF
NA,NA,TRBV19,TRBJ1-1,TGTGCCAGTAGTACCCCAACGGGCACTGAAGCTTTCTTT,CASSTPTGTEAFF
NA,once,TRBV5-4,TRBJ1-2,TGTGCCAGCAGCTCGGGACTCGGGGGTGGCTACACCTTC,CASSSGLGGGYTF
NA,NA,TRBV28,TRBJ2-2,TGTGCCAGCAGTTTCCCCTTATCGAACACCGGGGAGCTGTTTTTT,CASSFPLSNTGELFF
TRBD1,NA,TRBV7-6,TRBJ2-1,TGTGCCAGCAGCCCGCGACAGGGTTCCTACAATGAGCAGTTCTTC,CASSPRQGSYNEQFF
NA,NA,TRBV5-4,TRBJ1-3,TGTGCCAGCAGCTTGGACATCTCTGGAAACACCATATATTTT,CASSLDISGNTIYF
NA,NA,TRBV5-1,TRBJ2-3,TGCGCCAGCAGCTTGGGCGGGGCTGTTAACACAGATACGCAGTATTTT,CASSLGGAVNTDTQYF
NA,NA,TRBV7-9,TRBJ1-1,TGTGCCAGCAGCTTTCTAACGACAGCCACTGAAGCTTTCTTT,CASSFLTTATEAFF
NA,NA,TRBV5-1,TRBJ1-1,TGCGCCAGCAGCTTGGTAGCAGACACTGAAGCTTTCTTT,CASSLVADTEAFF
TRBD1,NA,TRBV19,TRBJ1-5,TGTGCCAGTAGTAATCGACAGGGGGCAAGCAATCAGCCCCAGCATTTT,CASSNRQGASNQPQHF
TRBD1,NA,TRBV6-6,TRBJ1-5,TGTGCCAGCAAGGAAGGACAGGGGGCCCCGGCCGGGCCCCAGCATTTT,CASKEGQGAPAGPQHF
TRBD1,NA,TRBV5-1,TRBJ1-3,TGCGCCAGCAGCCAACGGACAGGGGCTGGAAACACCATATATTTT,CASSQRTGAGNTIYF
TRBD2,NA,TRBV5-6,TRBJ2-3,TGTGCCAGCAGCGCGGGACTAGCGGGGGGGTTTAGCACAGATACGCAGTATTTT,CASSAGLAGGFSTDTQYF
TRBD1,once,TRBV5-1,TRBJ1-6,TGCGCCAGCAGCTTAGGAACCGGGACAGGGGATTCACCCCTCCACTTT,CASSLGTGTGDSPLHF
TRBD1,NA,TRBV5-1,TRBJ2-7,TGCGCCAGCAGCTTGGCGGGACAGGGCTACGAGCAGTACTTC,CASSLAGQGYEQYF
NA,NA,TRBV19,TRBJ1-5,TGTGCCAGTAGCCAACAGGCTGGTAGCAATCAGCCCCAGCATTTT,CASSQQAGSNQPQHF
NA,NA,TRBV18,TRBJ1-1,TGTGCCAGCTCAAGAGATGCCCCCATGAACACTGAAGCTTTCTTT,CASSRDAPMNTEAFF
NA,NA,TRBV5-1,TRBJ2-5,TGCGCCAGCAGCGGAGAACAGGGCACAACCCAGTACTTC,CASSGEQGTTQYF
TRBD1,NA,TRBV7-9,TRBJ1-2,TGTGCCAGCAGCACGACGGGACAGTCTAACTATGGCTACACCTTC,CASSTTGQSNYGYTF
TRBD2,NA,TRBV5-4,TRBJ2-5,TGTGCCAGCAGCCGAACGGGAGCGGGGGCTACCGGGACCCAGTACTTC,CASSRTGAGATGTQYF
NA,NA,TRBV9,TRBJ2-7,TGTGCCAGCAGCGTCAACATGGGGGAGGCCTACGAGCAGTACTTC,CASSVNMGEAYEQYF
NA,NA,TRBV5-6,TRBJ1-6,TGTGCCAGCAGCTTGGCGGGGTTTATGTCCTATAATTCACCCCTCCACTTT,CASSLAGFMSYNSPLHF
TRBD1,NA,TRBV7-9,TRBJ1-6,TGTGCCAGCAGCTTAACGACAGGGAACTCACCCCTCCACTTT,CASSLTTGNSPLHF
NA,NA,TRBV4-3,TRBJ2-7,TGCGCCAGCAGCCAAGATGGCAGCCACAGGAGTTACGAGCAGTACTTC,CASSQDGSHRSYEQYF
NA,NA,TRBV6-1,TRBJ2-7,TGTGCCAGCAGTGAAAGGACTTCTAACTACGAGCAGTACTTC,CASSERTSNYEQYF
TRBD1,NA,TRBV2,TRBJ2-1,TGTGCCAGCAGTGAAGAAGGGACAGGGGGCAATGAGCAGTTCTTC,CASSEEGTGGNEQFF
NA,once,TRBV7-9,TRBJ1-6,TGTGCCAGCAGCCCCGATAATTCACCCCTCCACTTT,CASSPDNSPLHF
NA,once,TRBV7-2,TRBJ1-2,TGTGCCAGCAGCTTAGATCGGGGGAACTATGGCTACACCTTC,CASSLDRGNYGYTF
TRBD1,once,TRBV5-1,TRBJ2-5,TGCGCCAGCAGAGGTATCGGGACAGGCCAAGAGACCCAGTACTTC,CASRGIGTGQETQYF